Included here is one T cell receptor (beta chain) sequence, with context. What it recognizes is unknown. The treatment: 15 to 20 received Ad26.COV2.S at low or high dose, single or two shots; several received placebo; per-sample allocation not given. Repertoires come from day 63 after the first vaccine or placebo injection. Donation was by an adult aged 18-55 years who was in Boston. Vaccine was an Ad26 vector expressing Wuhan-strain SARS-CoV-2 spike. This CDR3 has 18 residues. Germline values: CDR1 SGHVS, CDR2 FNYEAQ. Between the trimmed V and J ends, which lost 2 bases and 4 bases, there was a span of 24 bases. The data were obtained in a study of Ad26.COV2.S vaccination and SARS-CoV-2 variants. Study-level background: Doses of Ad26.COV2.S were injected into muscle once or twice, 56 days apart. Findings and caveats of the study: After vaccination, substantial breadth of spike-specific CD8+ and CD4+ responses was reported.

TCRdb keeps only in-frame clones here, not all; method: immunoSEQ multiplex PCR. The sample yields fewer than 500,000 clones, less than 95% seen once. The origin of this receptor is a person aged 18 to 65 who received the Ad26.COV2.S COVID-19 vaccine or a placebo. V usage is TRBV7-6 and J usage is TRBJ2-7, with D perhaps matching TRBD2 (6 bases). The sequencing used peripheral blood, collected in a trial of Ad26.COV2.S vaccine versus placebo. The CDR3 DNA reads as TGTGCCAGCAGCTTAACGCGTCGGGGGTTAGCAGGAGGATACGAGCAGTACTTC. Amino acids: CASSLTRRGLAGGYEQYF.